Shown below are 18 T cell receptor beta chains from a single sample sequenced in a study of cytomegalovirus exposure and HLA in healthy donors. The data were produced by immunoSEQ multiplex PCR, yet TCRdb's version contains in-frame clones alone and is incomplete. The sample lists some 130,000 clones, around four fifths occurring once. The specimen was PBMCs. The receptors come from a woman between 25 and 40 years old in good health and CMV-seronegative.

The chain has TRBV5-1 and TRBJ1-4; 10 nucleotides agree with TRBD1. The CDR3 is made up of 13 amino acids. Looked up from germline, CDR1 is SGHRS and CDR2 is YFSETQ. Germline trimming cut 8 bases from V and 7 bases from J; bases unmatched to any gene: 5. This chain's CDR3 is CASHRDRGEKLFF. The DNA of the CDR3 is TGCGCCAGTCACCGGGACAGGGGTGAAAAACTGTTTTTT.

V and J are TRBV6-5 and TRBJ1-1, with a weak D call TRBD1 (5 bases). From germline, CDR1 is MNHEY and CDR2 SVGAGI. This CDR3 has 13 amino acids. V gave up 2 bases and J gave up 5 bases, with 9 bases separating them. The CDR3 protein is CASSYVKGTEAFF. Written as DNA, the CDR3 is TGTGCCAGCAGTTACGTGAAGGGGACTGAAGCTTTCTTT.

This chain joins TRBV7-8 and TRBJ2-7; 7 nucleotides align to TRBD2. Unmatched junction bases numbered 1, after V lost 0 bases and J lost 2 bases. Germline CDR1 reads SGHVS; CDR2 reads FQNEAQ. This CDR3 has 14 residues. CDR3 amino acids: CASSLAGTTYEQYF. The CDR3 coding sequence is TGTGCCAGCAGCTTAGCCGGGACTACCTACGAGCAGTACTTC.

This clone has just a few counts. V and J are TRBV18 and TRBJ1-2; TRBD1 is a possible D gene (5 bases). Germline V gene sequence: CDR1 KGHSH, CDR2 LQKENI. Trimming stripped 4 bases from V and 8 bases from J, with 11 bases between. The CDR3 is 12 residues long. CDR3 DNA: TGTGCCAGCTCACGGGGCAGTGACGGCTACACCTTC. It is translated as CASSRGSDGYTF.

The chain combines TRBV5-4 with TRBJ1-4, with 9 bases that match TRBD1. J gave up 7 bases and V 4 bases, and 5 bases lay outside the gene matches. CDR1 and CDR2 (germline): SGHNT, YYREEE (reference sequence). The CDR3 has 14 amino acids. The CDR3 here is CASSERQGGEKLFF. DNA of the CDR3: TGTGCCAGCAGCGAGCGACAGGGGGGTGAAAAACTGTTTTTT.

V usage is TRBV7-8 and J usage is TRBJ2-3; 12 positions agree with TRBD2. Germline V gene data show CDR1 as SGHVS and CDR2 as FQNEAQ. J was trimmed by 6 bases and V by 0 bases; bases with no gene match: 4. The CDR3 sequence is 16 residues long. CDR3 DNA: TGTGCCAGCAGCTTAGCGGCTAGCGGGGGGGTTGATACGCAGTATTTT. As protein: CASSLAASGGVDTQYF. The full variable domain, rest sourced from reference TRBV7-8 and TRBJ2-3, is GAGVSQSPRYKVAKRGQDVALRCDPISGHVSLFWYQQALGQGPEFLTYFQNEAQLDKSGLPSDRFFAERPEGSVSTLKIQRTQQEDSAVYLCASSLAASGGVDTQYFGPGTRLTVL.

This clone has only one observation. The V gene is TRBV7-2, the J gene TRBJ1-2; D not certain. With 4 bases removed from V and 8 bases from J, the gap between germline ends came to 11 bases. The CDR3 covers 12 residues. Germline V gene lookup returns CDR1 SGHTA and CDR2 FQGNSA. DNA of the CDR3: TGTGCCAGCAGCTCCCGATCTGGCGGCTACACCTTC. Translation gives CASSSRSGGYTF.

This rearrangement joins TRBV5-1 to TRBJ2-5, with 7 bases lining up with TRBD2. This CDR3 comprises 17 residues. Germline V gene lookup returns CDR1 SGHRS and CDR2 YFSETQ. V shed 4 bases and J 1 base; nucleotides not matched to a gene: 13. The chain's CDR3 is CASSRTLLGGTQETQYF. The CDR3 DNA reads as TGCGCCAGCAGCCGAACACTTTTGGGGGGGACCCAAGAGACCCAGTACTTC.

This sequence joins TRBV10-3 and TRBJ2-3, with TRBD2 matching over 14 bases. The CDR3 runs 17 residues. CDR1 is ENHRY, CDR2 SYGVKD, per germline. Germline trimming cut 10 bases from V and 2 bases from J; bases unmatched to any gene: 11. The CDR3 coding sequence is TGTGCCACCCAGGTGAGACTAGCGGGGGGGCCCACAGATACGCAGTATTTT. It yields the protein CATQVRLAGGPTDTQYF.

This sequence joins TRBV4-2 and TRBJ1-1, with TRBD1 matching 7 bases. With V trimmed by 1 base and J by 0 bases, 5 bases remained unmatched. Germline CDR1 LGHNA, CDR2 YNFKEQ. This CDR3 has 16 residues. CDR3 sequence: CASSQVIGQVNTEAFF. The CDR3 bases are TGTGCCAGCAGCCAAGTTATAGGACAGGTGAACACTGAAGCTTTCTTT.

This sequence joins TRBV30 and TRBJ1-2; D not resolved. Per the germline V gene, CDR1 is GTSNPN and CDR2 is SVGIG (reference sequence). Trimming removed 4 bases at V and 7 bases at J, with 16 bases between. The CDR3 extends over 13 amino acids. The CDR3: CAWKNTGFFGYTF. The CDR3 nucleotides read TGTGCCTGGAAGAACACGGGATTTTTTGGCTACACCTTC.

The rearrangement uses TRBV19 and TRBJ2-7, with D perhaps matching TRBD1 (6 bases). The CDR3 is 16 residues long. The germline V gene encodes CDR1 LNHDA and CDR2 SQIVND (reference sequence). V was cut by 5 bases and J by 3 bases, with 20 bases left in between. The CDR3 sequence: CASSLTRGTRNYEQYF. The CDR3 DNA is TGTGCCAGTAGTTTAACCAGGGGCACACGGAACTACGAGCAGTACTTC.

The count of this clone is one. This sequence joins TRBV29-1 and TRBJ2-3; D gene unclear. CDR3 length equals 13 residues. Germline V CDR1 and CDR2: SQVTM, ANQGSEA. Trimming took off 4 bases at V and 2 bases at J, with 10 bases between the two ends. The CDR3 DNA sequence: TGCAGCGTTGGGTCTCTATCCACAGATACGCAGTATTTT. It codes for CSVGSLSTDTQYF.

The chain links TRBV5-1 to TRBJ2-5; no clear D gene. Between the trimmed V and J ends, which lost 1 base and 2 bases, there was a span of 6 bases. The CDR3 is 13 amino acids. Germline lookup yields CDR1 SGHRS and CDR2 YFSETQ. The CDR3 DNA reads TGCGCCAGCAGCTTGACTGTACAAGAGACCCAGTACTTC. Protein sequence: CASSLTVQETQYF.

V usage is TRBV5-4 and J usage is TRBJ2-5; 7 bases are a match to TRBD2. The V and J ends lost 6 bases and 5 bases, in that order; junction bases with no gene match: 13. The CDR3 loop spans 15 amino acids. Germline V lookup: CDR1 SGHNT, CDR2 YYREEE (reference sequence). CDR3 region: CASTPGGGLGETQYF. CDR3 nucleotides: TGTGCCAGCACTCCGGGGGGAGGCCTGGGGGAGACCCAGTACTTC. Based on the CDR3 plus reference TRBV5-4 and TRBJ2-5, the full variable domain is ETGVTQSPTHLIKTRGQQVTLRCSSQSGHNTVSWYQQALGQGPQFIFQYYREEENGRGNFPPRFSGLQFPNYSSELNVNALELDDSALYLCASTPGGGLGETQYFGPGTRLLVL.

The chain carries TRBV5-1 and TRBJ1-4; TRBD1 agrees at 9 bases. The CDR3 contains 18 residues. With 1 base clipped from V and 0 bases from J, the junction kept 7 bases outside the gene matches. Per germline, CDR1 SGHRS and CDR2 YFSETQ. The CDR3 nucleotides are TGCGCCAGCAGCTTGTTTGGGACAGGGTTAGCAACTAATGAAAAACTGTTTTTT. This translates into CASSLFGTGLATNEKLFF.

This chain connects TRBV23-1 to TRBJ2-6; TRBD2 aligns across 8 bases. TRBV23-1 is sorted into the ORF group, with uncertain function. The CDR3 totals 16 residues. Losses at the gene ends were 3 bases for V and 4 bases for J; bases not matched to a gene: 5. In nucleotides, the CDR3 is TGCGCCAGCAGTCACCCGCGGGGGGCCGGGGCCAACGTCCTGACTTTC. Protein: CASSHPRGAGANVLTF.

There are a few counts of this clone. The gene calls are TRBV7-3 and TRBJ1-6; the D gene is possibly TRBD1 (5 bases). Deletions cut 2 bases from V and 10 bases from J, with 12 bases between. This CDR3 has 14 amino acids. The V gene's germline CDR1 is SGHTA and CDR2 FQGTGA. The CDR3 bases are TGTGCCAGCAGCTTAGGGGCGGATCACTCACCCCTCCACTTT. Translating it yields CASSLGADHSPLHF. The whole variable domain, filled in from reference TRBV7-3 and TRBJ1-6, reads GAGVSQTPSNKVTEKGKYVELRCDPISGHTALYWYRQSLGQGPEFLIYFQGTGAADDSGLPNDRFFAVRPEGSVSTLKIQRTERGDSAVYLCASSLGADHSPLHFGNGTRLTVT.